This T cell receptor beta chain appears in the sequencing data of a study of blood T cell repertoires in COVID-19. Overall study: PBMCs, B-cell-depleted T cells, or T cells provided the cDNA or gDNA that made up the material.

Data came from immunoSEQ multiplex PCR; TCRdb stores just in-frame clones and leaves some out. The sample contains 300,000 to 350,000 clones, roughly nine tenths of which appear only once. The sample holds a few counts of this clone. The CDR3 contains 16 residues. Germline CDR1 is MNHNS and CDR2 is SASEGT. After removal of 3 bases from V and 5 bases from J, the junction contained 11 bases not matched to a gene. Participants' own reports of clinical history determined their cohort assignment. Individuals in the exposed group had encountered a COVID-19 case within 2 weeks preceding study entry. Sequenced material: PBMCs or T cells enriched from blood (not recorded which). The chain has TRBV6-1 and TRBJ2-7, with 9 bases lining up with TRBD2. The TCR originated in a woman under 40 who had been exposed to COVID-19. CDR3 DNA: TGTGCCAGCAGTGACCCGTGGACTAGCGATGGGAACGAGCAGTACTTC. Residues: CASSDPWTSDGNEQYF.